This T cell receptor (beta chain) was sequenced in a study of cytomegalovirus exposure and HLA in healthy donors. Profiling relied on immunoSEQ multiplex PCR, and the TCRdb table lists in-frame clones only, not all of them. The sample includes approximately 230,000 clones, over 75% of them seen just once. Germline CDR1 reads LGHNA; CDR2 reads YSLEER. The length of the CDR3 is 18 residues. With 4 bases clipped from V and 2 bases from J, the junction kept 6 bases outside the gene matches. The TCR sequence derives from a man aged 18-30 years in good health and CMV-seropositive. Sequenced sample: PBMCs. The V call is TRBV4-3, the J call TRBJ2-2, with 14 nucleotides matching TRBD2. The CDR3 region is CASSRGLAGGPNTGELFF. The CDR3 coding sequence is TGCGCCAGCAGCCGAGGACTAGCGGGAGGACCTAACACCGGGGAGCTGTTTTTT.